The 32 T cell receptor beta chains below were found in one sample sequenced in a study of neurological immune-mediated disorders. Each CDR3 protein gets one entry after TCRdb re-called the 5' RACE reads with MiXCR. Among more than 30,000 distinct CDR3 sequences listed, 4% to 5.5% were seen once. Sequenced sample: PBMCs. The source of these receptors is a young man in good health.

V and J are TRBV6-1 and TRBJ1-5; D unresolved. There are 12 residues in the CDR3. V shed 2 bases and J shed 9 bases, with 8 bases lying between them. Germline V gives CDR1 MNHNS, CDR2 SASEGT. The CDR3 loop reads CASSEKSSPQHF. CDR3 in DNA: TGTGCCAGCAGTGAAAAGTCATCGCCCCAGCATTTT.

This clonotype was counted ten times or more. The gene calls are TRBV3-1 and TRBJ1-6; D is perhaps TRBD1 (5 bases). Trimming stripped 1 base from V and 9 bases from J, with 16 bases between. This CDR3 spans 16 amino acids. Germline V gene data show CDR1 as LGHDT and CDR2 as YNNKEL (reference sequence). CDR3 bases: TGTGCCAGCAGCCAAGGATACTACAGGACGGGTTCACCCCTCCACTTT. The encoded protein is CASSQGYYRTGSPLHF.

This clonotype has at least ten counts. The V call is TRBV7-3, the J call TRBJ2-1, with D uncertain. This CDR3 has 15 residues. V lost 2 bases to trimming and J lost 5 bases, with 13 bases between them. CDR1 is SGHTA, CDR2 FQGTGA, per germline. CDR3 DNA: TGTGCCAGCAGCTTAGCCCTAACAGCCCACAATGAGCAGTTCTTC. Translated, it gives CASSLALTAHNEQFF. The entire variable domain, with the rest obtained from reference TRBV7-3 and TRBJ2-1, is as follows: GAGVSQTPSNKVTEKGKYVELRCDPISGHTALYWYRQSLGQGPEFLIYFQGTGAADDSGLPNDRFFAVRPEGSVSTLKIQRTERGDSAVYLCASSLALTAHNEQFFGPGTRLTVL.

The chain couples TRBV20-1 to TRBJ1-6; no clear D. Germline CDR1 reads DFQATT; CDR2 reads SNEGSKA (reference sequence). Trimming took 4 bases from V and 10 from J, leaving 20 bases between them. This CDR3 contains 15 residues. CDR3 nucleotides: TGCAGTGCTAAGACTGAGAGTAGCTCCTGGTCACCCCTCCACTTT. Translation gives CSAKTESSSWSPLHF.

This clonotype was counted at least ten times. The CDR3, as DNA: TGTGCCAGCAGCCTAAGGCCCCCGCGGGCCATGGACGAGCAGTACTTC. Translating it yields CASSLRPPRAMDEQYF. The rearrangement links TRBV7-2 to TRBJ2-7; TRBD2 might be the D (5 bases). The germline V and J ends were trimmed by 5 bases and 5 bases, with 22 bases remaining between them. The length of the CDR3 is 16 residues. Germline assignment: CDR1 SGHTA and CDR2 FQGNSA.

This clonotype was seen at least ten times. The chain uses TRBV12-3 or TRBV12-4 and TRBJ2-1; D is perhaps TRBD2 (7 bases). The CDR3 runs to 14 residues. V was pared by 5 bases and J by 8 bases, with 16 bases between. CDR3 sequence: CASSALGGGDEQFF. CDR3 DNA sequence: TGTGCCAGCAGTGCCCTGGGGGGGGGCGATGAGCAGTTCTTC.

This clonotype was seen only a few times. A much larger clone is a single base away; this may be a read error. The CDR3 protein is CSSSSAGGSSYNEQFF. The CDR3 coding sequence is TGTTCCAGCAGTTCGGCCGGGGGGAGCTCCTACAATGAGCAGTTCTTC. The V and J genes are TRBV7-3 and TRBJ2-1, with 7 nucleotides matching TRBD2. The CDR3 contains 16 residues. Germline CDR1 and CDR2: SGHTA and FQGTGA.

This clonotype appeared many times. V is TRBV9 and J is TRBJ1-1, with D possibly being TRBD1 (5 bases). Germline V lookup: CDR1 SGDLS, CDR2 YYNGEE. Deletions cut 6 bases from V and 1 base from J, with 13 bases between. The CDR3 is 14 residues long. CDR3 sequence (DNA): TGTGCCAGCACCCGAAGCGGGGGGAACACTGAAGCTTTCTTT. Translating it yields CASTRSGGNTEAFF.

This clonotype came up many times. DNA for the CDR3: TGTGCCAGCAGCCATGCTAGCGGGGGGGCCAGGGAGACCCAGTACTTC. Translated, it gives CASSHASGGARETQYF. V and J are TRBV4-2 and TRBJ2-5, with 12 bases aligning to TRBD2. The germline V gene has CDR1 LGHNA and CDR2 YNFKEQ. The CDR3 is 16 amino acids. V shed 3 bases, J shed 5 bases, and the junction held 7 bases outside the gene matches.

This clonotype has at least ten counts. The chain joins TRBV7-2 to TRBJ1-5; D is uncertain. Per germline, CDR1 SGHTA and CDR2 FQGNSA. With 1 base removed from V and 5 bases from J, the gap between germline ends came to 6 bases. CDR3 length equals 13 residues. The CDR3 here is CASSLDRDQPQHF. The CDR3 DNA sequence: TGTGCCAGCAGCTTAGATCGGGATCAGCCCCAGCATTTT.

This clonotype was counted between two and nine times. The chain has TRBV30 and TRBJ2-5; 8 nucleotides line up with TRBD1. CDR3 length: 14 amino acids. Trimming at V came to 1 base and at J to 5 bases, leaving 6 bases not matched to a gene. CDR1 is GTSNPN, CDR2 SVGIG, per germline (reference sequence). The chain's CDR3 is CAWSGGQGGETQYF. The DNA for the CDR3 is TGTGCCTGGAGTGGAGGACAGGGCGGGGAGACCCAGTACTTC.

This clonotype was seen many times. The chain uses TRBV6-1 and TRBJ2-5; 13 bases line up with TRBD2. This CDR3 is 15 amino acids long. In germline, CDR1 is MNHNS, CDR2 SASEGT. Losses at the gene ends were 4 bases for V and 2 bases for J; bases not matched to a gene: 1. The chain's CDR3 is CASSGGLAGQETQYF. CDR3 nucleotides: TGTGCCAGCAGTGGGGGACTAGCGGGACAAGAGACCCAGTACTTC.

The sample holds many counts of this clonotype. The J gene is TRBJ1-2, the V gene TRBV18; D not resolved. CDR3 length equals 14 residues. CDR1 is KGHSH and CDR2 is LQKENI in the germline V gene. The V end was cut by 3 bases, the J end by 4 bases, with 12 bases between. The CDR3, as DNA: TGTGCCAGCTCACCGACCGACAATTCCTATGGCTACACCTTC. It yields the protein CASSPTDNSYGYTF.

This clonotype was counted ten times or more. This chain uses TRBV5-1 with TRBJ2-7; maybe TRBD2 (6 bases). Per germline, CDR1 SGHRS and CDR2 YFSETQ. The CDR3 is 15 residues long. V was cut by 0 bases and J by 0 bases, with 10 bases left in between. Here the CDR3 reads CASSLAPGSSYEQYF. The CDR3 DNA reads TGCGCCAGCAGCTTGGCCCCCGGGAGCTCCTACGAGCAGTACTTC.

Ten or more counts support this clonotype. V gene TRBV6-5 combines with J gene TRBJ1-6; TRBD1 is a possible D gene (5 bases). Trimming shortened V by 6 bases and J by 0 bases, and 15 bases separated the two germline ends. This CDR3 has 17 residues. The germline gives CDR1 MNHEY, CDR2 SVGAGI. Here the CDR3 DNA reads TGTGCCAGCAGCCAGCAGCCAGGGATCTCCTATAATTCACCCCTCCACTTT. Encoded protein: CASSQQPGISYNSPLHF.

This clonotype was detected ten times or more. This rearrangement joins TRBV5-1 to TRBJ2-1; 8 nucleotides agree with TRBD2. Trimming removed 0 bases from V and 6 bases from J; junction bases left unmatched: 5. Germline loops: CDR1 SGHRS, CDR2 YFSETQ. The CDR3 totals 15 residues. This CDR3 reads CASSLGTSRTNEQFF. DNA of the CDR3: TGCGCCAGCAGCTTGGGGACTAGCAGAACCAATGAGCAGTTCTTC.

This clonotype was recorded at least ten times. The rearrangement joins TRBV6-5 to TRBJ2-3, with 7 bases that match TRBD1. J lost 3 bases, V lost 6 bases, and 6 bases had no gene match. Germline values: CDR1 MNHEY, CDR2 SVGAGI. The CDR3 has 14 amino acids. The CDR3 DNA reads TGTGCCAGCAGCCGCAGACAGGGAACAGATACGCAGTATTTT. Its protein product is CASSRRQGTDTQYF.

This clonotype has a count of ten or more. The J gene is TRBJ2-3, the V gene TRBV28; possibly TRBD1 or TRBD2 for D (6 bases each). CDR3 length: 17 amino acids. The V end lost 4 bases, the J end lost 4 bases, and 21 bases lay between the germline ends. CDR1 is MDHEN and CDR2 is SYDVKM in the germline V gene. DNA for the CDR3: TGTGCCAGCAGTTACAGGGAGGCAGTTGTTTCCCCAGATACGCAGTATTTT. It yields the protein CASSYREAVVSPDTQYF.

At least ten counts were recorded for this clonotype. The rearrangement links TRBV5-1 to TRBJ2-7; TRBD2 aligns across 13 bases. Trimming removed 5 bases from V and 7 bases from J; junction bases left unmatched: 6. CDR1 and CDR2 from the germline V gene are SGHRS and YFSETQ. The CDR3 totals 14 residues. This CDR3 is CASRAGLAGEEQYF. In nucleotides, the CDR3 is TGCGCCAGCAGAGCTGGACTAGCGGGGGAGGAGCAGTACTTC.

This clonotype was detected ten times or more. The chain links TRBV20-1 to TRBJ2-5; D possibly matches TRBD1 or TRBD2 (6 bases each). This CDR3 is built from 18 residues. Germline CDR1 reads DFQATT; CDR2 reads SNEGSKA (reference sequence). V gave up 6 bases and J gave up 2 bases, with 28 bases separating them. Here the CDR3 DNA reads TGCAGTGCCCCGCCTGATCGGGGGCCCCATGGTGGGCAAGAGACCCAGTACTTC. Translation gives CSAPPDRGPHGGQETQYF.

In its sample, this clonotype was seen many times. The chain combines TRBV20-1 with TRBJ1-2; D remains unclear. V lost 3 bases and J lost 0, with 8 bases in between. CDR1 is DFQATT, CDR2 SNEGSKA, per germline (reference sequence). This CDR3 region has 13 residues. The CDR3 bases are TGCAGTGCTAGTCAGGAAGCTAACTATGGCTACACCTTC. Protein product: CSASQEANYGYTF.

The table lists this clonotype with many counts. J is TRBJ1-3 and V is TRBV3-1; D remains unclear. Germline V CDR1 and CDR2: LGHDT, YNNKEL (reference sequence). V was shortened by 0 bases and J by 0 bases, with 9 bases between the two germline ends. This CDR3 has 16 amino acids. DNA of the CDR3: TGTGCCAGCAGCCAAGATCCGGGGAGCTCTGGAAACACCATATATTTT. This translates into CASSQDPGSSGNTIYF.

This clonotype was counted ten times or more. The chain carries TRBV3-1 and TRBJ1-6; D is undetermined. CDR1 LGHDT and CDR2 YNNKEL come from the germline V gene (reference sequence). The CDR3 contains 13 residues. V was clipped by 1 base and J by 15 bases, with 13 bases between them. The CDR3 loop reads CASSQVSAQNLHF. The CDR3 nucleotides read TGTGCCAGCAGCCAAGTTTCGGCGCAGAACCTCCACTTT.

This clonotype came up many times. One end of the junction is discordant with germline, which a read error may explain. The chain joins TRBV19 to TRBJ1-1; TRBD1 agrees at 9 bases. The CDR3 loop spans 13 amino acids. Germline values: CDR1 LNHDA, CDR2 SQIVND (reference sequence). This CDR3 reads CVSVDRGEVEAFF. Here the CDR3 DNA reads TGTGTCAGTGTGGACAGGGGTGAGGTTGAAGCTTTCTTT.

In its sample, this clonotype was seen many times. V is TRBV12-3 or TRBV12-4 and J is TRBJ1-2, with D unresolved. CDR3 length: 16 residues. V was cut by 1 base and J by 8 bases, with 20 bases left in between. CDR3 amino acids: CASSLVPRGRLGGYTF. The CDR3 nucleotides read TGTGCCAGCAGTTTAGTACCCCGAGGTCGGCTCGGCGGCTACACCTTC.

This clonotype was detected ten times or more. The chain joins TRBV4-1 to TRBJ2-1; 7 bases map to TRBD2. The CDR3 has 16 amino acids. V lost 4 bases and J lost 2; bases outside the gene matches: 8. Germline values: CDR1 MGHRA, CDR2 YSYEKL. The CDR3 here is CASSPGRRATYNEQFF. CDR3 nucleotide sequence: TGCGCCAGCAGCCCCGGGAGGAGGGCTACCTACAATGAGCAGTTCTTC.

This clonotype was observed a handful of times. The J gene is TRBJ1-1, the V gene TRBV29-1; no reliable D call. The V gene's germline CDR1 is SQVTM and CDR2 ANQGSEA. The CDR3 covers 12 residues. V was cut by 4 bases and J by 7 bases, with 13 bases left in between. DNA for the CDR3: TGCAGCGTTGGATCGGCGGGGTTTGAAGCTTTCTTT. It specifies CSVGSAGFEAFF.

At least ten counts were recorded for this clonotype. The gene calls are TRBV2 and TRBJ2-7; no clear D. This CDR3 spans 14 amino acids. The V end was cut by 2 bases, the J end by 2 bases, with 10 bases between. The germline V gene encodes CDR1 SNHLY and CDR2 FYNNEI. For the CDR3, the DNA is TGTGCCAGCAGTGAAAGGCGGAGCCCCTACGAGCAGTACTTC. It encodes CASSERRSPYEQYF.

This clonotype was seen repeatedly, ten times or more. The genes are TRBV7-2 and TRBJ1-2; D not resolved. Germline CDR1 and CDR2: SGHTA and FQGNSA. V lost 1 base and J lost 4, with 13 bases in between. The CDR3 sequence is 15 residues long. The CDR3 nucleotides are TGTGCCAGCAGCTTAGAGGGTAGTATGCCCTATGGCTACACCTTC. This gives the protein CASSLEGSMPYGYTF.

By sample fraction, this clonotype is medium-sized. V gene TRBV20-1 combines with J gene TRBJ2-5, with 12 bases that match TRBD1. The CDR3 extends over 15 amino acids. Germline CDR1 DFQATT, CDR2 SNEGSKA (reference sequence). V shed 4 bases, J shed 5 bases, and the junction held 8 bases outside the gene matches. The CDR3 here is CSAKAGTGGGETQYF. The CDR3 bases are TGCAGTGCTAAAGCGGGGACAGGGGGCGGCGAGACCCAGTACTTC.

This clonotype was seen at least ten times. V is TRBV7-8 and J is TRBJ1-1; no reliable D call. This CDR3 spans 14 amino acids. Trimming pared 1 base from V and 3 bases from J, leaving 9 bases between. The germline gives CDR1 SGHVS, CDR2 FQNEAQ. CDR3 sequence: CASSLDEWDTEAFF. The CDR3 DNA is TGTGCCAGCAGCTTAGACGAGTGGGACACTGAAGCTTTCTTT.

This clonotype was recorded at least ten times. This CDR3 reads CAISPTTDTQYF. CDR3 nucleotide sequence: TGTGCCATCAGTCCGACGACAGATACGCAGTATTTT. The genes are TRBV10-3 and TRBJ2-3; no clear D. This CDR3 is 12 amino acids long. The germline V and J ends were trimmed by 5 bases and 3 bases, with 6 bases remaining between them. Looked up from germline, CDR1 is ENHRY and CDR2 is SYGVKD.